Shown below are 15 T cell receptor beta chains from a single sample sequenced in a study of cytomegalovirus exposure and HLA in healthy donors listed by TCRdb under 2017. Library prep was done by the immunoSEQ multiplex PCR assay. For the multiplex PCR, a mixture combining 60 forward primers for TCR Vbeta segments and 13 reverse primers for TCR Jbeta segments was used. TCRdb holds this immuneACCESS table with in-frame rearrangements only. Some clones are missing; in checked studies, unresolved V genes explain under half, and the rest has no known cause. The sample table contains 210,000 or so clones; only one count was recorded for 70% to 85% of them. Clones ranked in the top ten supply around 2.9% of the sample. Specimen: PBMCs. These receptors originate from a woman in her sixties or seventies in good health and CMV-seropositive.

The chain uses TRBV19 and TRBJ1-1; 12 bases are a match to TRBD1. Trimming at V came to 7 bases and at J to 5 bases, leaving 11 bases not matched to a gene. The CDR3 is made up of 16 amino acids. The germline gives CDR1 LNHDA, CDR2 SQIVND (reference sequence). This CDR3 is CASKKTGTGGLTEAFF. The DNA of the CDR3 is TGTGCCAGTAAAAAAACCGGGACAGGGGGCCTGACTGAAGCTTTCTTT.

The chain recombines TRBV14 with TRBJ1-1; TRBD1 is a possible D gene (5 bases). Trimming left V 0 bases short and J 11 bases short, with 13 bases between. Germline V gene lookup returns CDR1 SGHDN and CDR2 FVKESK. This CDR3 has 13 residues. CDR3 protein: CASSQEWTSRAFF. The CDR3 DNA follows: TGTGCCAGCAGCCAAGAGTGGACATCGCGGGCTTTCTTT.

The genes are TRBV18 and TRBJ1-4, with unresolved D. The CDR3 is 16 residues long. V was clipped by 1 base and J by 0 bases, with 9 bases between them. The germline CDR1 and CDR2 sequences are KGHSH and LQKENI. The DNA for the CDR3 is TGTGCCAGCTCACCACGGTATACATCAACTAATGAAAAACTGTTTTTT. This sequence encodes CASSPRYTSTNEKLFF.

This clone occurred a few times. The V gene is TRBV18, the J gene TRBJ2-4, with D possibly TRBD2 on 6 matching bases. Germline V gives CDR1 KGHSH, CDR2 LQKENI. Deletions cut 3 bases from V and 7 bases from J, with 16 bases between. This CDR3 contains 15 residues. This chain's CDR3 is CASSPPGLDPNIQYF. Here the CDR3 DNA reads TGTGCCAGCTCACCCCCGGGACTCGACCCGAACATTCAGTACTTC.

V gene TRBV5-4 combines with J gene TRBJ1-6, with unresolved D. V was pared by 4 bases and J by 0 bases, with 17 bases between. Germline lookup yields CDR1 SGHNT and CDR2 YYREEE (reference sequence). The CDR3 is 18 residues long. The CDR3 DNA reads as TGTGCCAGCAGCCTCAGGACGGGGAGGGCCTCCTATAATTCACCCCTCCACTTT. Protein product: CASSLRTGRASYNSPLHF.

This chain's CDR3 is CASSNRGRDYGYTF. CDR3 bases: TGTGCCAGCAGCAACAGGGGGCGCGACTATGGCTACACCTTC. The chain joins TRBV6-6 to TRBJ1-2; 9 nucleotides match TRBD1. CDR1 is MNHNY and CDR2 is SVGAGI in the germline V gene (reference sequence). This CDR3 is 14 amino acids long. J gave up 3 bases and V 6 bases, and 5 bases lay outside the gene matches.

J is TRBJ2-2 and V is TRBV5-1, with 7 positions matching TRBD1. The CDR3 length is 13 residues. CDR1 SGHRS and CDR2 YFSETQ come from the germline V gene. The V segment lost 3 bases and the J segment 6 bases; nucleotides outside the gene matches: 2. In DNA, the CDR3 is TGCGCCAGCAGCTACAGGGGTGCCGGGGAGCTGTTTTTT. Its translation: CASSYRGAGELFF.

The rearrangement uses TRBV2 and TRBJ1-5; 9 positions match TRBD1. Germline V gene sequence: CDR1 SNHLY, CDR2 FYNNEI. This CDR3 is built from 12 residues. Unmatched junction bases numbered 5, after V lost 10 bases and J lost 7 bases. The CDR3 DNA is TGTGCCACGGGACAGGGTCGACAGCCCCAGCATTTT. Protein product: CATGQGRQPQHF.

This clone was picked up a small number of times. This chain uses TRBV5-1 with TRBJ1-6; TRBD1 matches at 8 bases. V dropped 0 bases and J dropped 7; count of bases not matched to a gene: 3. The CDR3 consists of 15 residues. Per the germline V gene, CDR1 is SGHRS and CDR2 is YFSETQ. CDR3 protein: CASSLAGQGNSPLHF. The CDR3 DNA reads TGCGCCAGCAGCTTGGCCGGACAGGGAAATTCACCCCTCCACTTT.

This clone was recorded a few times. The chain links TRBV18 to TRBJ2-7; 10 bases are a match to TRBD1. Trimming removed 3 bases from V and 0 bases from J; junction bases left unmatched: 8. Germline assignment: CDR1 KGHSH and CDR2 LQKENI. There are 17 residues in the CDR3. As DNA, the CDR3 is TGTGCCAGCTCACCGCTGGGACAGGGGCGAATCTCCTACGAGCAGTACTTC. It translates to CASSPLGQGRISYEQYF.

The chain has TRBV28 and TRBJ2-7, with unresolved D. V lost 4 bases and J 5 bases, leaving 12 bases between the germline ends. CDR1 and CDR2 from the germline V gene are MDHEN and SYDVKM. The CDR3 loop spans 13 amino acids. Here the CDR3 DNA reads TGTGCCAGCAGTTACGCCGGGTACGACGAGCAGTACTTC. It translates to CASSYAGYDEQYF.

The J gene is TRBJ2-7, the V gene TRBV30; unclear D gene. The CDR3 contains 13 residues. V lost 2 bases, J lost 4 bases, and 12 bases lay in between. CDR1 GTSNPN and CDR2 SVGIG come from the germline V gene (reference sequence). The CDR3 bases are TGTGCCTGGAGTCCCAGGCTGCAGTACGAGCAGTACTTC. Translation gives CAWSPRLQYEQYF.

The chain carries TRBV5-1 and TRBJ2-3; 8 bases line up with TRBD1. CDR3 size: 11 residues. Germline assignment: CDR1 SGHRS and CDR2 YFSETQ. The J segment lost 13 bases and the V segment lost 4 bases, leaving 5 bases of the junction unmatched. The CDR3 region has the DNA TGCGCCAGCAGCGCGGACAGGGTTGAGTATTTT. It is translated as CASSADRVEYF.

V usage is TRBV10-3 and J usage is TRBJ2-2; no clear D gene. This CDR3 region has 13 residues. CDR1 is ENHRY, CDR2 SYGVKD, per germline. The V end was cut by 7 bases, the J end by 4 bases, with 10 bases between. The CDR3 is CAITDSGTGELFF. In nucleotides, the CDR3 is TGTGCCATCACTGATAGTGGCACCGGGGAGCTGTTTTTT.

The genes are TRBV6-5 and TRBJ1-2, with TRBD1 matching 9 bases. Germline V CDR1 and CDR2: MNHEY, SVGAGI. Trimming removed 0 bases from V and 8 bases from J; junction bases left unmatched: 10. CDR3 length: 16 amino acids. The CDR3 region is CASSYSTGGALFGYTF. The CDR3, as DNA: TGTGCCAGCAGTTACTCAACAGGGGGCGCATTATTCGGCTACACCTTC.